Following are 8 T cell receptor beta chains from one sample sequenced in a study of PD-L1 blockade in urothelial cancer. TCRdb's copy holds only in-frame clones and misses some; the assay was immunoSEQ multiplex PCR. This table has about 14,000 clones, 88% appearing once. Sequencing used PBMCs, obtained around atezolizumab (anti-PD-L1) treatment. These TCRs come from a man aged 70-80 years with urothelial cancer.

The chain recombines TRBV11-2 with TRBJ1-1; 7 positions agree with TRBD1. From germline, CDR1 is SGHAT and CDR2 FQNNGV. Unmatched junction bases numbered 5, after V lost 5 bases and J lost 5 bases. The CDR3 consists of 13 residues. The CDR3 DNA sequence: TGTGCCAGCAGCGGGGACAGAGGGACTGAAGCTTTCTTT. This sequence encodes CASSGDRGTEAFF.

This clone has a single count. The chain combines TRBV9 with TRBJ2-3; D not certain. With 2 bases removed from V and 0 bases from J, the gap between germline ends came to 7 bases. The CDR3 totals 14 residues. Germline CDR1 and CDR2: SGDLS and YYNGEE. The CDR3 spells CASSVGLSTDTQYF. The CDR3 DNA reads TGTGCCAGCAGCGTGGGCTTGAGCACAGATACGCAGTATTTT.

The rearrangement uses TRBV13 and TRBJ1-4; 11 bases map to TRBD1. The CDR3 is made up of 16 amino acids. Germline CDR1 and CDR2: PRHDT and FYEKMQ (reference sequence). The J segment lost 8 bases and the V segment lost 5 bases, leaving 10 bases of the junction unmatched. Here the CDR3 DNA reads TGTGCCAGCAGCACAAGAAGGACAGGGGGCTCGGAAAAACTGTTTTTT. Translation: CASSTRRTGGSEKLFF.

This clone was seen a handful of times. This chain links TRBV19 with TRBJ1-5; D is unclear. Germline lookup yields CDR1 LNHDA and CDR2 SQIVND (reference sequence). This CDR3 comprises 13 residues. The V end was cut by 3 bases, the J end by 9 bases, with 12 bases between. The CDR3 sequence: CASSMNGVGPQHF. CDR3 DNA sequence: TGTGCCAGTAGTATGAACGGAGTAGGGCCCCAGCATTTT.

The chain uses TRBV7-2 and TRBJ2-3; 8 bases fit TRBD2. Germline lookup yields CDR1 SGHTA and CDR2 FQGNSA. V dropped 5 bases and J dropped 7; count of bases not matched to a gene: 14. This CDR3 has 16 residues. This CDR3 reads CASSGPGLALFNTQYF. The CDR3 DNA reads as TGTGCCAGCAGCGGTCCAGGACTAGCCCTTTTTAATACGCAGTATTTT.

This clone was observed a handful of times. The V gene is TRBV7-9, the J gene TRBJ1-2; D unclear. V was shortened by 4 bases and J by 8 bases, with 17 bases between the two germline ends. Germline assignment: CDR1 SEHNR and CDR2 FQNEAQ (reference sequence). The CDR3 length is 14 residues. CDR3 sequence reads: CASSSGISVLGYTF. The CDR3 DNA follows: TGTGCCAGCAGCTCGGGGATTAGCGTCCTCGGCTACACCTTC. Complete variable domain (other parts from reference TRBV7-9 and TRBJ1-2): DTGVSQNPRHKITKRGQNVTFRCDPISEHNRLYWYRQTLGQGPEFLTYFQNEAQLEKSRLLSDRFSAERPKGSFSTLEIQRTEQGDSAMYLCASSSGISVLGYTFGSGTRLTVV.

In DNA form, the CDR3 reads TGTGCCAGTAGTGCGGGACAGGGGAACGAGCAGTACTTC. Protein product: CASSAGQGNEQYF. This chain uses TRBV19 with TRBJ2-7; 10 bases line up with TRBD1. CDR3 length: 13 residues. CDR1 and CDR2 from the germline V gene are LNHDA and SQIVND (reference sequence). J lost 5 bases, V lost 5 bases, and 3 bases had no gene match.

This chain links TRBV10-3 with TRBJ1-4; 7 nucleotides line up with TRBD1. The CDR3 sequence is 14 residues long. Germline V gives CDR1 ENHRY, CDR2 SYGVKD. V trimming: 9 bases; J trimming: 4 bases; junction bases outside the gene matches: 8. CDR3 in DNA: TGTGCCATAGGGGCGGGGACAGTTAATGAAAAACTGTTTTTT. It specifies CAIGAGTVNEKLFF.